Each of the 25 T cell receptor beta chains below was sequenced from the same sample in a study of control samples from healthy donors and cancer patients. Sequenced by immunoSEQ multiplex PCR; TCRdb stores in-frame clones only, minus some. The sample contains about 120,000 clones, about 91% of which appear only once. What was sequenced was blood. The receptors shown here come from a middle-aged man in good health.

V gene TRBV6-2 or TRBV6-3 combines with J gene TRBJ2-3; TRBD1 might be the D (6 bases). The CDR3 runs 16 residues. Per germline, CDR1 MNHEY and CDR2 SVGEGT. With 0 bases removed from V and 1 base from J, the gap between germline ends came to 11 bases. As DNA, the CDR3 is TGTGCCAGCAGTTACTCTAGGGGGTCGGGCACAGATACGCAGTATTTT. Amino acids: CASSYSRGSGTDTQYF.

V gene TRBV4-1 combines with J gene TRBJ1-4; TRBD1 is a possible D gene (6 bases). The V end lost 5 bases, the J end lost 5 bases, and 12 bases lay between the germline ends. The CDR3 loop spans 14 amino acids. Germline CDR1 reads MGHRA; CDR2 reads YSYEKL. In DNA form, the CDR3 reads TGCGCCAGCAGCGGGGGGCAGTTAAATGAAAAACTGTTTTTT. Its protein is CASSGGQLNEKLFF.

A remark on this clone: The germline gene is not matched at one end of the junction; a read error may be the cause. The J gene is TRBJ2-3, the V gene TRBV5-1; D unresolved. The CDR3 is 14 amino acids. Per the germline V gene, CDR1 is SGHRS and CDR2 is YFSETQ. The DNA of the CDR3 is TGCGCCAGCAGTTTGGCAGAGAGCACAGATACGCAGTATTTT. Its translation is CASSLAESTDTQYF.

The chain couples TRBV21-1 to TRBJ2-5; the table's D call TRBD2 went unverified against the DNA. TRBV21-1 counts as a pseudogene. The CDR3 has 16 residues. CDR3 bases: TGTGCCAGCAGCAAATGGGTTCGGGGAGAGCAAGAGACCCAGTACTTC. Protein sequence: CASSKWVRGEQETQYF.

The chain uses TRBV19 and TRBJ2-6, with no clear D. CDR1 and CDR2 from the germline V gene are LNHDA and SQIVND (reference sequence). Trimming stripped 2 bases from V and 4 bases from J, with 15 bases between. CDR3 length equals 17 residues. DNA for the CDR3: TGTGCCAGTAGTATATCGCGGAGTGGTCCCGGGGCCAACGTCCTGACTTTC. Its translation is CASSISRSGPGANVLTF.

Written as DNA, the CDR3 is TGTGCCAGCTCACCAATAACAGGGATTAACTATGGCTACACCTTC. Its translation: CASSPITGINYGYTF. V gene TRBV18 combines with J gene TRBJ1-2, with D maybe TRBD1 (6 bases). V was pared by 2 bases and J by 1 base, with 11 bases between. The CDR3 extends over 15 amino acids. Germline CDR1 KGHSH, CDR2 LQKENI.

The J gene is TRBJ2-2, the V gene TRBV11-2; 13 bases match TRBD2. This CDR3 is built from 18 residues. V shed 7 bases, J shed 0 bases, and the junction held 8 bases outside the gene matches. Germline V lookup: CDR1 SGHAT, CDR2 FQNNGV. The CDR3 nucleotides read TGTGCCAGCACTCACCCCGGACTAGCGGGAGCGAACACCGGGGAGCTGTTTTTT. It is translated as CASTHPGLAGANTGELFF.

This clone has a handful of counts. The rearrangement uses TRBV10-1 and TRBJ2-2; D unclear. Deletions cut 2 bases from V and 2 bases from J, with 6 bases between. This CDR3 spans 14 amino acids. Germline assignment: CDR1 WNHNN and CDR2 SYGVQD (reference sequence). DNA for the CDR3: TGCGCCAGCAGTGAGGGAGATAACACCGGGGAGCTGTTTTTT. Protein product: CASSEGDNTGELFF.

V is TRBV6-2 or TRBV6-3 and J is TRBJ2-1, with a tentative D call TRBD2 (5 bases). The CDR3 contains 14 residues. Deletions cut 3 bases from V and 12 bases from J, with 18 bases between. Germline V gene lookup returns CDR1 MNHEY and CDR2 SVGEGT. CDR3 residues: CASSYSAGPQGQFF. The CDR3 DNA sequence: TGTGCCAGCAGTTATTCGGCGGGTCCTCAAGGGCAGTTCTTC.

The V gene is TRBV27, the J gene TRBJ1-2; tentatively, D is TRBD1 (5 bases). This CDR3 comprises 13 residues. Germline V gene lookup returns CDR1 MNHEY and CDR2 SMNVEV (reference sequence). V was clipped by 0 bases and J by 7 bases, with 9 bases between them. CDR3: CASSLSRDRGYTF. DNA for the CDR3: TGTGCCAGCAGTTTATCCAGGGACCGTGGCTACACCTTC.

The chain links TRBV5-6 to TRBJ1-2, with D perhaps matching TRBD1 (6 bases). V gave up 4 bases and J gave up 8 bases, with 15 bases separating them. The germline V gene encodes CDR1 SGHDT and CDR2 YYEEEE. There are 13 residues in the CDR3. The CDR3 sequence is CASSRGHRGGYTF. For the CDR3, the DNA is TGTGCCAGCAGCAGGGGACACCGGGGAGGCTACACCTTC.

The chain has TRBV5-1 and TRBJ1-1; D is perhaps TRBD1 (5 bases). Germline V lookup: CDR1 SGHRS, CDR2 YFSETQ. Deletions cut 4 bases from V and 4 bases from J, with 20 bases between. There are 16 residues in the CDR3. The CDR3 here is CASSPSGMGRGTEAFF. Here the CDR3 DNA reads TGCGCCAGCAGCCCCTCGGGGATGGGGCGAGGCACTGAAGCTTTCTTT.

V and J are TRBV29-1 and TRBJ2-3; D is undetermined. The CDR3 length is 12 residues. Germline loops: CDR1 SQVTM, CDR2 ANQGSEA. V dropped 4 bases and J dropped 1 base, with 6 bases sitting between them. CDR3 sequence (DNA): TGCAGCGTTGCGGACGGCACAGATACGCAGTATTTT. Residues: CSVADGTDTQYF.

The DNA for the CDR3 is TGTGCCACCAGTGATTTCGGGTGGGGTTCTAACACCGGGGAGCTGTTTTTT. As protein: CATSDFGWGSNTGELFF. The gene calls are TRBV24-1 and TRBJ2-2, with D unclear. The CDR3 has 17 residues. CDR1 and CDR2 (germline): KGHDR, SFDVKD. Deletions cut 1 base from V and 2 bases from J, with 13 bases between.

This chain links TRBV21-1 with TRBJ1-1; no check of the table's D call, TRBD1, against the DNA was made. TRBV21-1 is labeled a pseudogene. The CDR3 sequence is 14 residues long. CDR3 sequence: CASSGDIKFTEAFF. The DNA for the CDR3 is TGTGCCAGCAGCGGGGACATTAAGTTCACTGAAGCTTTCTTT.

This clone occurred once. Here the CDR3 DNA reads TGCGCCAGCAGCCTTGTCCCGGGACAGGGATCTAACTATGGCTACACCTTC. The encoded protein is CASSLVPGQGSNYGYTF. V gene TRBV4-1 combines with J gene TRBJ1-2; 9 bases line up with TRBD1. Trimming at V came to 4 bases and at J to 0 bases, leaving 9 bases not matched to a gene. Per germline, CDR1 MGHRA and CDR2 YSYEKL. The CDR3 is 17 amino acids.

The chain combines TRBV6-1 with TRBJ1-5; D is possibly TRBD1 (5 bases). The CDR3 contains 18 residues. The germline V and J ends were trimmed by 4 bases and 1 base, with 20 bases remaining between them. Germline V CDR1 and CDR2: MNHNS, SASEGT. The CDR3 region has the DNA TGTGCCAGCAGTGGGGCACGAGGGGCCCCCTCGAGCAATCAGCCCCAGCATTTT. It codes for CASSGARGAPSSNQPQHF.

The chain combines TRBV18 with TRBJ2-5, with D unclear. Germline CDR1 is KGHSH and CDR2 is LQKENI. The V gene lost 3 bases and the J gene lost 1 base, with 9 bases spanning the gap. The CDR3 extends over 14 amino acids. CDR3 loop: CASSPMTVQETQYF. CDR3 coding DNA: TGTGCCAGCTCACCTATGACGGTCCAAGAGACCCAGTACTTC.

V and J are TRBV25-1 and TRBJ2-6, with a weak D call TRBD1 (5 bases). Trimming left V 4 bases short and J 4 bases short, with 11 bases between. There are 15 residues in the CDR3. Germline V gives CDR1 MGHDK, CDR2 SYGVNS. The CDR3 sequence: CASSATGSGANVLTF. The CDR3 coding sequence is TGTGCCAGCAGTGCCACAGGATCCGGGGCCAACGTCCTGACTTTC.

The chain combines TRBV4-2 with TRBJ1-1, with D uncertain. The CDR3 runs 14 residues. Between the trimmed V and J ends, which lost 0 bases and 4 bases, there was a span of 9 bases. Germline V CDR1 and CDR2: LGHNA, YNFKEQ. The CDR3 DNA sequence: TGTGCCAGCAGCCAAGACCTGGAACCCACTGAAGCTTTCTTT. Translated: CASSQDLEPTEAFF.

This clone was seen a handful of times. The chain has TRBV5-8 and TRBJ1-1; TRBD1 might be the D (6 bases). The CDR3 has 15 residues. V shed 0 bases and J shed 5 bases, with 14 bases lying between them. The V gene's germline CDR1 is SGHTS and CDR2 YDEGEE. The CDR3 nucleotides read TGTGCCAGCAGCTTGGTAACAGGGAAGAGGACTGAAGCTTTCTTT. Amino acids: CASSLVTGKRTEAFF. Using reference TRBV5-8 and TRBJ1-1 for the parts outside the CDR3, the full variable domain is EAGVTQSPTHLIKTRGQQATLRCSPISGHTSVYWYQQALGLGLQFLLWYDEGEERNRGNFPPRFSGRQFPNYSSELNVNALELEDSALYLCASSLVTGKRTEAFFGQGTRLTVV.

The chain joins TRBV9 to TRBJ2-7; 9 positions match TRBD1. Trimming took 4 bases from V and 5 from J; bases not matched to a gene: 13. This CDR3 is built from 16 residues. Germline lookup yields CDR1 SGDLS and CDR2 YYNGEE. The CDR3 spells CASSPTGWDRAHEQYF. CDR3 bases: TGTGCCAGCAGCCCCACAGGGTGGGACAGGGCCCACGAGCAGTACTTC.

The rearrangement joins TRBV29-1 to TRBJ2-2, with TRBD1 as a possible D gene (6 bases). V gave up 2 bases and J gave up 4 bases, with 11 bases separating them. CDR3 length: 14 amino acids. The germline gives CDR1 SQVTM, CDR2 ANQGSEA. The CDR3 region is CSVEQGMGTGELFF. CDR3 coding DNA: TGCAGCGTTGAACAGGGGATGGGCACCGGGGAGCTGTTTTTT.

The CDR3 here is CSVEKVFGEKLFF. DNA for the CDR3: TGCAGCGTTGAAAAGGTATTCGGTGAAAAACTGTTTTTT. The chain combines TRBV29-1 with TRBJ1-4; no clear D. CDR3 length equals 13 residues. Germline V gene data show CDR1 as SQVTM and CDR2 as ANQGSEA. With 2 bases removed from V and 7 bases from J, the gap between germline ends came to 11 bases.

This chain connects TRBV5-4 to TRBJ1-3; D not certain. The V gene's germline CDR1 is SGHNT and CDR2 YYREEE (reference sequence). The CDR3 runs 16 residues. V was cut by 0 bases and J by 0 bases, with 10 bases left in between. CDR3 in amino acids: CASSLGGQTSGNTIYF. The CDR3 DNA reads TGTGCCAGCAGCTTGGGTGGTCAGACCTCTGGAAACACCATATATTTT.